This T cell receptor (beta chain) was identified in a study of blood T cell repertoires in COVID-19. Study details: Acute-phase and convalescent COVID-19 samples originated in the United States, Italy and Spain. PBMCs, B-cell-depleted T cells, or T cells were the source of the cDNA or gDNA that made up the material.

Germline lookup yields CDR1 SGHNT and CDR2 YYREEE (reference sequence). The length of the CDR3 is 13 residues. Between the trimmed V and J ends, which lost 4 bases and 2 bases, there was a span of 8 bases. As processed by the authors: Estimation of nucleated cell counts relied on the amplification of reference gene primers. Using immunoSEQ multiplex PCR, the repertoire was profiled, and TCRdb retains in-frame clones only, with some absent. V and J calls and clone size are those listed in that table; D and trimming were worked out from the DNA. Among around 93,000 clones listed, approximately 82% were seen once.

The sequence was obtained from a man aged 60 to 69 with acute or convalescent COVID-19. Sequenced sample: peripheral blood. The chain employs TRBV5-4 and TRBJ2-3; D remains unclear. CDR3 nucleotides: TGTGCCAGCAGCATAGAGAACACAGATACGCAGTATTTT. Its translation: CASSIENTDTQYF.